The rows below give T cell receptor beta chains drawn from one sample of a study of somatic mutations in cytotoxic T cells in rheumatoid arthritis. Profiling relied on immunoSEQ multiplex PCR, and the TCRdb table lists in-frame clones only, not all of them. The sample carries about 16,000 clones, around 80% recorded once. The sequencing sample was made of CD8+ T cells sorted from blood. These receptors all stem from an adult with rheumatoid arthritis. CDR3s include the opening cysteine and the closing phenylalanine or tryptophan. D genes are given only for firm matches.

TRBJ1-2 TRBV27 TRBD1 15 CASSVIGQGFYGYTF
TRBJ1-2 TRBV12-5 NA 15 CASGLVTVTNYGYTF
TRBJ2-7 TRBV27 NA 13 CASSSMDRYEQYF
TRBJ1-2 TRBV6-6 NA 13 CASSYSRIYGYTF
TRBJ2-7 TRBV7-9 NA 16 CASNLEAGGGESEQYF
TRBJ2-7 TRBV2 NA 15 CASSAHTQEGYEQYF
TRBJ2-6 TRBV28 TRBD1 16 CASSLGTVSGANVLTF
TRBJ2-7 TRBV13 NA 15 CASSLPGEGSYEQYF
TRBJ2-2 TRBV6-6 TRBD1 16 CASSYLGTAGTGELFF
TRBJ1-6 TRBV10-3 TRBD1 16 CAISPTGDSYNSPLHF
TRBJ2-5 TRBV25-1 TRBD2 13 CASSGLAGGHVDF
TRBJ1-1 TRBV7-2 NA 15 CASSYGVRTNTEAFF
TRBJ2-1 TRBV5-1 TRBD2 18 CASSLIPGTSGGVNEQFF
TRBJ1-2 TRBV9 NA 9 CASSAGGSF
TRBJ1-2 TRBV5-6 TRBD1 13 CASSPQGSYGYTF
TRBJ1-2 TRBV30 NA 12 CAWTGNNYGYTF
TRBJ2-3 TRBV9 NA 15 CASSVEGSLADTQYF
TRBJ2-7 TRBV9 NA 15 CASSVGQGISYEQYF
TRBJ2-7 TRBV7-6 TRBD1 17 CASSSVGDRPSAYEQYF
TRBJ1-4 TRBV6-5 NA 16 CASSYSPHLTNEKLFF
TRBJ2-2 TRBV9 TRBD1 17 CASSVGQGHTNTGELFF
TRBJ2-7 TRBV7-9 TRBD1 15 CASSSDRGGTYEQYF
TRBJ2-5 TRBV9 TRBD2 16 CASSVEGGGAAETQYF
TRBJ2-7 TRBV11-2 TRBD1 14 CASNLPGQGVEQYF
TRBJ2-3 TRBV7-3 TRBD2 16 CASSQGLADSTDTQYF
TRBJ1-5 TRBV6-5 NA 13 CASSIGYNQPQHF
TRBJ1-5 TRBV19 TRBD1 14 CASRTGDSNQPQHF
TRBJ1-1 TRBV7-6 NA 15 CASSLRGALNTEAFF
TRBJ1-6 TRBV6-6 NA 11 CASRQNRETDF
TRBJ1-1 TRBV7-8 TRBD1 12 CASSLPDRGAFF
TRBJ1-4 TRBV11-2 NA 19 CASSPGRDITVPTNEKLFF